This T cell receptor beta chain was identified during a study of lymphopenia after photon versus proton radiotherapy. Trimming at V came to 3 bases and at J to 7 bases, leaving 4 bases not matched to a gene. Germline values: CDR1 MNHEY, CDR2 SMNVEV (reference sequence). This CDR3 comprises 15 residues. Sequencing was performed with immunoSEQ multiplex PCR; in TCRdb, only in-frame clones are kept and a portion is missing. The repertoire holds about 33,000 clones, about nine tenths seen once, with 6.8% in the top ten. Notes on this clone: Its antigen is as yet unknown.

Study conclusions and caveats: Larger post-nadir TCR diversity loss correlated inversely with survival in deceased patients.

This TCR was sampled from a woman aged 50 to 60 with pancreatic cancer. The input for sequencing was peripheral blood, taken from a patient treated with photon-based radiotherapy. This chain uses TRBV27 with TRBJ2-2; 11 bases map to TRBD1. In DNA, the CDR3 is TGTGCCAGCAGTTTTAGGACAGGGGGCGACGGGGAGCTGTTTTTT. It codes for CASSFRTGGDGELFF.